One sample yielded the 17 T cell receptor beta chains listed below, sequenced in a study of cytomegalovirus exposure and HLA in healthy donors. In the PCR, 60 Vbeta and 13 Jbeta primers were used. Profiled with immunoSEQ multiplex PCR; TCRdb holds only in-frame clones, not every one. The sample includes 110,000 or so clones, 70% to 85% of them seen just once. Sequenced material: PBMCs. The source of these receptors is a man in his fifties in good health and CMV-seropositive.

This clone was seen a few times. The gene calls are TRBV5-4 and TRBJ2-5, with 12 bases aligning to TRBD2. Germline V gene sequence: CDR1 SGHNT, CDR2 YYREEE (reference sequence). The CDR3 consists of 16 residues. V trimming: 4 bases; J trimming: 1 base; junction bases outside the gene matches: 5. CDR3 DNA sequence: TGTGCCAGCAGCGGCGGGACTAGCGGGTTCCAAGAGACCCAGTACTTC. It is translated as CASSGGTSGFQETQYF.

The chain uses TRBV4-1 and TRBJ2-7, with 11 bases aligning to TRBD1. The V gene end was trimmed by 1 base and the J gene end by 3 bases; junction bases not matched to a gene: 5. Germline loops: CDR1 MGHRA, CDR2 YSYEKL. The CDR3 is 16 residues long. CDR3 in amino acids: CASSQVPGQGGYEQYF. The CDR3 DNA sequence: TGCGCCAGCAGCCAAGTCCCGGGACAGGGGGGCTACGAGCAGTACTTC.

The CDR3 spells CAIGPTGGDSPLHF. The CDR3 nucleotides read TGTGCCATCGGCCCGACGGGGGGCGATTCACCCCTCCACTTT. This chain links TRBV10-3 with TRBJ1-6; the D gene is possibly TRBD1 (6 bases). This CDR3 is 14 amino acids long. Germline V gene lookup returns CDR1 ENHRY and CDR2 SYGVKD. V lost 8 bases and J 8 bases, leaving 16 bases between the germline ends.

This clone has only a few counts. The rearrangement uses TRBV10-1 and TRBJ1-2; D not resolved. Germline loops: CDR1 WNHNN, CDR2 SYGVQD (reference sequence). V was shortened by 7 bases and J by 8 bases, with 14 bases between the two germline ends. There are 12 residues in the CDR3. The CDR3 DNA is TGCGCCAGCATCCGAGCCCCGGGAGGCTACACCTTC. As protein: CASIRAPGGYTF.

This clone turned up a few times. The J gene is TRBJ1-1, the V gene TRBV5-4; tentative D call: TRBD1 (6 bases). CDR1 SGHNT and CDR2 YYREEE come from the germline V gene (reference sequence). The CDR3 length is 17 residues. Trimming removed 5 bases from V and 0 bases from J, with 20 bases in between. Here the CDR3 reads CASSSTRGMGLNTEAFF. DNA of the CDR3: TGTGCCAGCAGTTCGACCAGGGGAATGGGTTTGAACACTGAAGCTTTCTTT.

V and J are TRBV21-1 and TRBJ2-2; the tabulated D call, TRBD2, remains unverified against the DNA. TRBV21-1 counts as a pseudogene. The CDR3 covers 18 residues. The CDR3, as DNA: TGTGCCAGCAGCAGAGGATCGGCTAGCGGGGCGAACACCGGGGAGCTGTTTTTT. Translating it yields CASSRGSASGANTGELFF.

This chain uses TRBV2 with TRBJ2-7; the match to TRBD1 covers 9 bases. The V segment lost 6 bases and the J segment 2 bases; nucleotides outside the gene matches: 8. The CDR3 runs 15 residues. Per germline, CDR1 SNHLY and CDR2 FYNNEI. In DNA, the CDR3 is TGTGCCAGCAGGGACGGGACAGGGAGGGCCTACGAGCAGTACTTC. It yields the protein CASRDGTGRAYEQYF.

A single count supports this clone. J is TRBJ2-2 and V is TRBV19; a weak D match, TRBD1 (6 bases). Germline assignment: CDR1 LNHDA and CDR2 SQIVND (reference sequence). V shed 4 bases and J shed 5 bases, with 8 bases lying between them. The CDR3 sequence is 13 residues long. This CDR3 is CASSTQGTGELFF. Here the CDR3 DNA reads TGTGCCAGTAGTACACAGGGTACCGGGGAGCTGTTTTTT. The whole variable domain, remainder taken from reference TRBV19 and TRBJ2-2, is DGGITQSPKYLFRKEGQNVTLSCEQNLNHDAMYWYRQDPGQGLRLIYYSQIVNDFQKGDIAEGYSVSREKKESFPLTVTSAQKNPTAFYLCASSTQGTGELFFGEGSRLTVL.

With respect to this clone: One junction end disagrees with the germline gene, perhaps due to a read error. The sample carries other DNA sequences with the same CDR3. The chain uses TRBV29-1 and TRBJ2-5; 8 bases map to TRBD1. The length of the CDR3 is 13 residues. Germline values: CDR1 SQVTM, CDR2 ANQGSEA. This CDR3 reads CSVEGQGGETQYF. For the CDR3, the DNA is TGCAGCGTGGAAGGACAGGGCGGGGAGACCCAGTACTTC.

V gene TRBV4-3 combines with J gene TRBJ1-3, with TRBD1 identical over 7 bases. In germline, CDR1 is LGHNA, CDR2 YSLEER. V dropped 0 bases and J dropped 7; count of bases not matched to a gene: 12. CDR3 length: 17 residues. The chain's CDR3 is CASSQDLPRQGGNTIYF. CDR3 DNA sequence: TGCGCCAGCAGCCAAGACTTACCGCGGCAGGGGGGTAACACCATATATTTT.

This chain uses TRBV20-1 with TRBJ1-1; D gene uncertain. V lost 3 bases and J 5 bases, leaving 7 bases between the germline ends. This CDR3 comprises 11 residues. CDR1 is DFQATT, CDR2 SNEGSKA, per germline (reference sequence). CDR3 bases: TGCAGTGCTAGTCGGTGGACTGAAGCTTTCTTT. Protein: CSASRWTEAFF.

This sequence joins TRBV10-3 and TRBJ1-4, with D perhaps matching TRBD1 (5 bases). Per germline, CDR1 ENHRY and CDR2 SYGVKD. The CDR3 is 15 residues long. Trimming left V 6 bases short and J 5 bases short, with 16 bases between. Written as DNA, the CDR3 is TGTGCCATCAGGACCCGGGGGACCTTAAATGAAAAACTGTTTTTT. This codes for CAIRTRGTLNEKLFF.

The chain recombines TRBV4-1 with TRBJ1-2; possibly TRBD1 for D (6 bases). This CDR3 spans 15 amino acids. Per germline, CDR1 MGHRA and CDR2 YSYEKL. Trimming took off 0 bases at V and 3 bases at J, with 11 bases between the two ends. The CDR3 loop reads CASSQEGQGHYGYTF. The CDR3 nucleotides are TGCGCCAGCAGCCAAGAAGGGCAGGGGCACTATGGCTACACCTTC.

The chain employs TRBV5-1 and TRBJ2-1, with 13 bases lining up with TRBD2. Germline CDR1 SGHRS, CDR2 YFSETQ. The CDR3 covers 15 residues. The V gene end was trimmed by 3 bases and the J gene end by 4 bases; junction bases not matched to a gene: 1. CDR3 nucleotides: TGCGCCAGCAGCTGGGGACTAGCGGGGTACAATGAGCAGTTCTTC. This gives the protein CASSWGLAGYNEQFF. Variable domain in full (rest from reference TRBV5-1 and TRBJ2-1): KAGVTQTPRYLIKTRGQQVTLSCSPISGHRSVSWYQQTPGQGLQFLFEYFSETQRNKGNFPGRFSGRQFSNSRSEMNVSTLELGDSALYLCASSWGLAGYNEQFFGPGTRLTVL.

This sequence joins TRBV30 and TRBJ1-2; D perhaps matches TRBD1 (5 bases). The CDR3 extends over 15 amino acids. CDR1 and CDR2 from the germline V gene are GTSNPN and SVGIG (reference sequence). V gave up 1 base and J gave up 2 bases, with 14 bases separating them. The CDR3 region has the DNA TGTGCCTGGAGTGGGTCACAGGCCCCAAACTATGGCTACACCTTC. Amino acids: CAWSGSQAPNYGYTF. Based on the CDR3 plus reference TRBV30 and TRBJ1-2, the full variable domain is SQTIHQWPATLVQPVGSPLSLECTVEGTSNPNLYWYRQAAGRGLQLLFYSVGIGQISSEVPQNLSASRPQDRQFILSSKKLLLSDSGFYLCAWSGSQAPNYGYTFGSGTRLTVV.

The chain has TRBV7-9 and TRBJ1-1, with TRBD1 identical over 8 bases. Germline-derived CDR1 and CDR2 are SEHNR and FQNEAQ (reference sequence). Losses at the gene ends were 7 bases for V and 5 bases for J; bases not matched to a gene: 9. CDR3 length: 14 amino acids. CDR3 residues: CASTQYTGGTEAFF. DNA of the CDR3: TGTGCCAGCACCCAATATACAGGGGGTACTGAAGCTTTCTTT.

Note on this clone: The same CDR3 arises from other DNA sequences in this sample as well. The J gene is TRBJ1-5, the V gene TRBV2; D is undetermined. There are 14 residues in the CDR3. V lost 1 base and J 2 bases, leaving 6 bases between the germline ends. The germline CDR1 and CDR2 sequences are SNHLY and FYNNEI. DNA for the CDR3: TGTGCCAGCAGTGAAGAATCGGGCAATCAGCCCCAGCATTTT. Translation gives CASSEESGNQPQHF. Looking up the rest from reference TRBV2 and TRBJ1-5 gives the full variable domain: EPEVTQTPSHQVTQMGQEVILRCVPISNHLYFYWYRQILGQKVEFLVSFYNNEISEKSEIFDDQFSVERPDGSNFTLKIRSTKLEDSAMYFCASSEESGNQPQHFGDGTRLSIL.